The 6 T cell receptor beta chains below come from one sample, sequenced in a study of shared clonotypes between healthy human individuals. Repertoires were generated with immunoSEQ multiplex PCR, while TCRdb's copy carries only in-frame clones and drops some. The sample lists millions of clones; 85% to 95% were seen once. Sequencing input: naive CD4+ T cells sorted from blood. The subset denotes: CD45RA+ positively selected. The source of these receptors is a man aged 18-30 years in good health.

This chain uses TRBV4-1 with TRBJ2-1, with a tentative D call TRBD1 (5 bases). Trimming stripped 2 bases from V and 1 base from J, with 12 bases between. Germline-derived CDR1 and CDR2 are MGHRA and YSYEKL. This CDR3 comprises 16 residues. In DNA, the CDR3 is TGCGCCAGCAGCCAACACCGCAGGGTGTCCTACAATGAGCAGTTCTTC. This encodes CASSQHRRVSYNEQFF.

Regarding this clone: The identical CDR3 is also encoded by other nucleotide sequences in the sample. The chain has TRBV25-1 and TRBJ1-2; 7 nucleotides match TRBD1. The V segment lost 6 bases and the J segment 2 bases; nucleotides outside the gene matches: 9. Germline CDR1 and CDR2: MGHDK and SYGVNS. There are 15 residues in the CDR3. The chain's CDR3 is CASSEGGRLNYGYTF. The CDR3 nucleotides are TGTGCCAGCAGCGAAGGGGGCAGGCTGAACTATGGCTACACCTTC.

Concerning this clone itself: Other nucleotide sequences in the sample specify the same CDR3. The chain couples TRBV9 to TRBJ1-4; tentatively, D is TRBD1 (5 bases). The germline CDR1 and CDR2 sequences are SGDLS and YYNGEE. The CDR3 sequence is 13 residues long. Trimming shortened V by 4 bases and J by 5 bases, and 9 bases separated the two germline ends. CDR3: CASSRGPNEKLFF. CDR3 sequence (DNA): TGTGCCAGCAGCCGGGGCCCGAATGAAAAACTGTTTTTT.

The genes are TRBV2 and TRBJ1-4; D remains ambiguous. This CDR3 spans 15 amino acids. The V end lost 7 bases, the J end lost 0 bases, and 12 bases lay between the germline ends. Germline V gene lookup returns CDR1 SNHLY and CDR2 FYNNEI. Written as DNA, the CDR3 is TGTGCCAGCACGCCTGTCACGGCAACTAATGAAAAACTGTTTTTT. Residues: CASTPVTATNEKLFF. Looking up the rest from reference TRBV2 and TRBJ1-4 gives the full variable domain: EPEVTQTPSHQVTQMGQEVILRCVPISNHLYFYWYRQILGQKVEFLVSFYNNEISEKSEIFDDQFSVERPDGSNFTLKIRSTKLEDSAMYFCASTPVTATNEKLFFGSGTQLSVL.

The chain is built from TRBV19 and TRBJ1-5; TRBD1 agrees at 8 bases. The CDR3 totals 14 residues. Trimming took 8 bases from V and 5 from J; bases not matched to a gene: 8. In germline, CDR1 is LNHDA, CDR2 SQIVND (reference sequence). DNA of the CDR3: TGTGCCAGTGCGGCAGGGGGCGACCATCAGCCCCAGCATTTT. Encoded protein: CASAAGGDHQPQHF.

This chain joins TRBV5-1 and TRBJ2-1; 8 positions match TRBD2. Germline V gives CDR1 SGHRS, CDR2 YFSETQ. CDR3 size: 16 residues. Unmatched junction bases numbered 3, after V lost 0 bases and J lost 1 base. The CDR3 bases are TGCGCCAGCAGCTTGGGCGGGGGGTTTTCCTACAATGAGCAGTTCTTC. It translates to CASSLGGGFSYNEQFF. Supplemented by reference TRBV5-1 and TRBJ2-1, the full variable domain reads KAGVTQTPRYLIKTRGQQVTLSCSPISGHRSVSWYQQTPGQGLQFLFEYFSETQRNKGNFPGRFSGRQFSNSRSEMNVSTLELGDSALYLCASSLGGGFSYNEQFFGPGTRLTVL.